The 3 T cell receptor beta chains below all came from one sample that was sequenced in a study of blood T cell repertoires in COVID-19. Profiling relied on immunoSEQ multiplex PCR, and the TCRdb table lists in-frame clones only, not all of them. The data show about 270,000 clones, about four fifths seen once. The sequenced sample consisted of peripheral blood. The receptor source for this set is a woman aged 18-29 years with acute or convalescent COVID-19.

The chain uses TRBV9 and TRBJ1-1; D is possibly TRBD1 (5 bases). The V and J ends lost 4 bases and 6 bases respectively, with 10 bases between them. The CDR3 is 12 residues long. CDR1 is SGDLS, CDR2 YYNGEE, per germline. CDR3 DNA sequence: TGTGCCAGCAGCCCAGGGCGTTCTGAAGCTTTCTTT. It is translated as CASSPGRSEAFF.

This clone appeared a single time. The chain is built from TRBV7-6 and TRBJ2-7, with 10 bases aligning to TRBD2. Germline CDR1 is SGHVS and CDR2 is FNYEAQ. V lost 1 base and J lost 4; bases outside the gene matches: 10. The CDR3 is 17 residues long. CDR3 sequence: CASSLGASGRAMYEQYF. The CDR3 nucleotides read TGTGCCAGCAGCTTAGGGGCCAGCGGGAGGGCCATGTACGAGCAGTACTTC. The variable domain in full, with the rest retrieved from reference TRBV7-6 and TRBJ2-7, is GAGVSQSPRYKVTKRGQDVALRCDPISGHVSLYWYRQALGQGPEFLTYFNYEAQQDKSGLPNDRFSAERPEGSISTLTIQRTEQRDSAMYRCASSLGASGRAMYEQYFGPGTRLTVT.

This clone was counted between two and nine times. The chain employs TRBV2 and TRBJ1-4; the D gene is possibly TRBD1 (6 bases). V was clipped by 5 bases and J by 0 bases, with 10 bases between them. This CDR3 is built from 15 residues. The germline CDR1 and CDR2 sequences are SNHLY and FYNNEI. The CDR3 DNA sequence: TGTGCCAGCAGTAAGGGGGGGGCAACTAATGAAAAACTGTTTTTT. The encoded protein is CASSKGGATNEKLFF.